The 29 T cell receptor beta chains in this list originate from one sample, sequenced in a study of T cell responses to AZD1222 COVID-19 vaccine. TCRdb's table, derived via immunoSEQ multiplex PCR, lists solely in-frame clones and lacks some. The repertoire holds more than 95,000 clones, roughly 90% seen once, with 11% in the top ten. The material was peripheral blood, obtained on day 0 of MenACWY control vaccination. These TCRs come from an adult in good health.

The chain couples TRBV5-6 to TRBJ2-7; D remains unclear. V was pared by 0 bases and J by 3 bases, with 10 bases between. Germline-derived CDR1 and CDR2 are SGHDT and YYEEEE. The CDR3 sequence is 14 residues long. The CDR3 here is CASSLGGINYEQYF. CDR3 nucleotide sequence: TGTGCCAGCAGCTTGGGGGGAATCAACTACGAGCAGTACTTC.

The chain carries TRBV3-1 (or the pseudogene TRBV3-2) and TRBJ1-1; D perhaps matches TRBD1 (6 bases). Germline CDR1 reads LGHDT; CDR2 reads YNNKEL (reference sequence). The CDR3 length is 13 residues. V gave up 0 bases and J gave up 8 bases, with 10 bases separating them. The CDR3 region has the DNA TGTGCCAGCAGCCAAGATGCAGGGGCCGAAGCTTTCTTT. Translating it yields CASSQDAGAEAFF.

The V and J genes are TRBV7-2 and TRBJ1-2; D not certain. CDR1 is SGHTA and CDR2 is FQGNSA in the germline V gene. CDR3 length equals 14 residues. V lost 2 bases and J lost 0, with 7 bases in between. The DNA of the CDR3 is TGTGCCAGCAGCTTATTTCCTACTAACTATGGCTACACCTTC. Translated, it gives CASSLFPTNYGYTF.

This chain links TRBV19 with TRBJ2-5; D unclear. The germline V gene encodes CDR1 LNHDA and CDR2 SQIVND (reference sequence). CDR3 size: 13 residues. Trimming removed 3 bases at V and 5 bases at J, with 10 bases between. The CDR3 protein is CASSIGLGETQYF. DNA for the CDR3: TGTGCCAGTAGTATTGGCCTGGGGGAGACCCAGTACTTC.

The CDR3 sequence is CASSHPYSGGAYNEQFF. The CDR3 DNA is TGTGCCAGCAGCCACCCTTATTCCGGCGGAGCCTACAATGAGCAGTTCTTC. The rearrangement joins TRBV4-2 to TRBJ2-1; D ambiguous. There are 17 residues in the CDR3. Trimming took 3 bases from V and 2 from J, leaving 17 bases between them. Germline V gene data show CDR1 as LGHNA and CDR2 as YNFKEQ.

This chain uses TRBV9 with TRBJ2-2; possible D gene TRBD2, 5 bases. The CDR3 has 15 residues. V lost 3 bases, J lost 0 bases, and 9 bases lay in between. Germline-derived CDR1 and CDR2 are SGDLS and YYNGEE. The CDR3 DNA sequence: TGTGCCAGCAGCGGCAGAGGGTCGAACACCGGGGAGCTGTTTTTT. This gives the protein CASSGRGSNTGELFF.

This clone was found once. V gene TRBV7-9 combines with J gene TRBJ2-7, with D tentatively TRBD2 (6 bases). CDR3 length: 15 amino acids. Trimming cost V 2 bases and J 1 base, with 12 bases left between them. The germline gives CDR1 SEHNR, CDR2 FQNEAQ (reference sequence). The CDR3 protein is CASSLSGGKSYEQYF. The CDR3 nucleotides read TGTGCCAGCAGCTTATCTGGCGGGAAATCCTACGAGCAGTACTTC.

The genes are TRBV30 and TRBJ2-7, with D possibly matching TRBD2 (6 bases). The CDR3 consists of 14 residues. Germline CDR1 is GTSNPN and CDR2 is SVGIG (reference sequence). V gave up 0 bases and J gave up 6 bases, with 15 bases separating them. The CDR3 DNA reads TGTGCCTGGAGTGTACCCGGGGGTGCGGGCGAGCAGTACTTC. Translation: CAWSVPGGAGEQYF.

The chain is built from TRBV5-1 and TRBJ2-7, with D perhaps TRBD1 (5 bases). The CDR3 consists of 15 residues. Germline V gene lookup returns CDR1 SGHRS and CDR2 YFSETQ. The V end lost 0 bases, the J end lost 3 bases, and 13 bases lay between the germline ends. The CDR3 sequence: CASSLGSREVYEQYF. The DNA for the CDR3 is TGCGCCAGCAGCTTGGGTAGCAGGGAAGTCTACGAGCAGTACTTC.

V gene TRBV10-1 combines with J gene TRBJ2-3; 15 bases align to TRBD2. The trim removed 3 bases at V and 5 bases at J, leaving 3 bases unmatched. The CDR3 contains 16 residues. Germline lookup yields CDR1 WNHNN and CDR2 SYGVQD (reference sequence). The CDR3 nucleotides read TGCGCCAGCAGTGAAAGGACTAGCGGGAGGGGAGATACGCAGTATTTT. Translation: CASSERTSGRGDTQYF.

This chain connects TRBV7-2 to TRBJ2-1; TRBD1 or TRBD2 may be the D gene (5 bases each). V was cut by 3 bases and J by 9 bases, with 15 bases left in between. The germline CDR1 and CDR2 sequences are SGHTA and FQGNSA. This CDR3 region has 14 residues. The CDR3 DNA reads as TGTGCCAGCAGCTTGAGGGGAATGGGAATTGAGCAGTTCTTC. Its protein product is CASSLRGMGIEQFF.

This clone was seen more than once but under ten times. V usage is TRBV2 and J usage is TRBJ2-7; D may be TRBD2 (5 bases). The ends were cut back, 6 bases at V and 2 bases at J, with 8 bases in the middle. Germline CDR1 reads SNHLY; CDR2 reads FYNNEI. This CDR3 region has 12 residues. The CDR3 DNA follows: TGTGCCAGCAGCGGGGAGCCCTACGAGCAGTACTTC. As protein: CASSGEPYEQYF.

In this sample, this clone turned up once. This chain joins TRBV7-2 and TRBJ2-1; the D gene is possibly TRBD2 (5 bases). Per the germline V gene, CDR1 is SGHTA and CDR2 is FQGNSA. The V end lost 5 bases, the J end lost 10 bases, and 18 bases lay between the germline ends. This CDR3 contains 14 residues. The DNA of the CDR3 is TGTGCCAGCAGCACCCAGGCGGATCTAGCCGAGCAGTTCTTC. This codes for CASSTQADLAEQFF.

The CDR3 reads CASSLDRGEETQYF. The CDR3 DNA sequence: TGTGCCAGCAGCTTAGACAGGGGCGAAGAGACCCAGTACTTC. J is TRBJ2-5 and V is TRBV5-8, with TRBD1 matching 8 bases. Looked up from germline, CDR1 is SGHTS and CDR2 is YDEGEE. After removal of 2 bases from V and 3 bases from J, the junction contained 3 bases not matched to a gene. The length of the CDR3 is 14 residues.

The chain carries TRBV5-5 and TRBJ1-4; possible D gene TRBD1, 6 bases. V was trimmed by 7 bases and J by 6 bases, leaving 16 bases between them. The CDR3 spans 14 residues. CDR1 and CDR2 (germline): SGHKS, YYEKEE (reference sequence). The CDR3 bases are TGTGCCAGCGGGTTTCAGGGGAGGGATGAAAAACTGTTTTTT. It encodes CASGFQGRDEKLFF.

This sequence joins TRBV30 and TRBJ1-1, with a possible D match to TRBD1 (5 bases). The germline V gene has CDR1 GTSNPN and CDR2 SVGIG (reference sequence). V was shortened by 5 bases and J by 3 bases, with 13 bases between the two germline ends. The CDR3 is 13 amino acids. CDR3 sequence (DNA): TGTGCCTGGGCCCGGGGGGGGGACACTGAAGCTTTCTTT. Translating gives CAWARGGDTEAFF. Full variable domain (missing parts from reference TRBV30 and TRBJ1-1): SQTIHQWPATLVQPVGSPLSLECTVEGTSNPNLYWYRQAAGRGLQLLFYSVGIGQISSEVPQNLSASRPQDRQFILSSKKLLLSDSGFYLCAWARGGDTEAFFGQGTRLTVV.

The chain uses TRBV9 and TRBJ1-1; D is unresolved. Looked up from germline, CDR1 is SGDLS and CDR2 is YYNGEE. The CDR3 covers 14 residues. Trimming left V 1 base short and J 4 bases short, with 11 bases between. The CDR3 DNA is TGTGCCAGCAGCGTAATGGAGTTGGCCACTGAAGCTTTCTTT. Translation: CASSVMELATEAFF. The full variable domain, with the rest looked up from reference TRBV9 and TRBJ1-1, is DSGVTQTPKHLITATGQRVTLRCSPRSGDLSVYWYQQSLDQGLQFLIQYYNGEERAKGNILERFSAQQFPDLHSELNLSSLELGDSALYFCASSVMELATEAFFGQGTRLTVV.

The chain links TRBV3-1 (or the pseudogene TRBV3-2) to TRBJ1-2, with D maybe TRBD1 (5 bases). Trimming left V 0 bases short and J 8 bases short, with 13 bases between. The germline V gene encodes CDR1 LGHDT and CDR2 YNNKEL (reference sequence). This CDR3 is 14 amino acids long. The DNA of the CDR3 is TGTGCCAGCAGCCAAGATTGGCAGGGAGGCGGCTACACCTTC. Amino acid sequence: CASSQDWQGGGYTF.

The DNA of the CDR3 is TGTGCCAGCAGCCAAGTGCCTAGCGGATCTAATGAGCAGTTCTTC. Translated, it gives CASSQVPSGSNEQFF. This chain uses TRBV3-1 (or the pseudogene TRBV3-2) with TRBJ2-1; 7 nucleotides line up with TRBD2. In germline, CDR1 is LGHDT, CDR2 YNNKEL (reference sequence). V lost 1 base to trimming and J lost 7 bases; unmatched junction nucleotides: 7. CDR3 length: 15 residues.

The V call is TRBV6-5, the J call TRBJ2-7; 9 bases line up with TRBD1. Germline V gene data show CDR1 as MNHEY and CDR2 as SVGAGI. V shed 7 bases, J shed 3 bases, and the junction held 4 bases outside the gene matches. The CDR3 sequence is 13 residues long. CDR3 region: CASNRDRVYEQYF. The CDR3 region has the DNA TGTGCCAGCAACCGGGACAGGGTCTACGAGCAGTACTTC.

The gene calls are TRBV27 and TRBJ1-6, with a tentative D call TRBD1 (5 bases). V lost 4 bases and J 6 bases, leaving 22 bases between the germline ends. Germline V gives CDR1 MNHEY, CDR2 SMNVEV (reference sequence). This CDR3 contains 18 residues. CDR3 DNA sequence: TGTGCCAGCAGTTCCCTCGGGGGGGGACGGATCGGTAATTCACCCCTCCACTTT. Its protein is CASSSLGGGRIGNSPLHF.

V is TRBV5-8 and J is TRBJ2-6; D is possibly TRBD2 (5 bases). V lost 2 bases to trimming and J lost 0 bases, with 6 bases between them. Germline-derived CDR1 and CDR2 are SGHTS and YDEGEE. This CDR3 is 15 amino acids long. The DNA of the CDR3 is TGTGCCAGCAGCTTCGGGGACTCTGGGGCCAACGTCCTGACTTTC. Its translation: CASSFGDSGANVLTF.

The V gene is TRBV11-2, the J gene TRBJ2-3; perhaps TRBD2 as D (5 bases). Looked up from germline, CDR1 is SGHAT and CDR2 is FQNNGV. The CDR3 runs 12 residues. Deletions cut 5 bases from V and 8 bases from J, with 11 bases between. The CDR3, as DNA: TGTGCCAGCAGCCCGACTACAATTACGCAGTATTTT. It translates to CASSPTTITQYF.

The chain carries TRBV6-2 or TRBV6-3 and TRBJ1-1, with D perhaps matching TRBD1 (5 bases). The CDR3 loop spans 14 amino acids. CDR1 is MNHEY, CDR2 SVGEGT, per germline. Trimming removed 2 bases at V and 4 bases at J, with 11 bases between. The CDR3 DNA reads TGTGCCAGCAGTTACGGGCAGGGAGGCACTGAAGCTTTCTTT. Translated, it gives CASSYGQGGTEAFF.

This clone was seen more than once but under ten times. The chain combines TRBV18 with TRBJ2-7; the match to TRBD1 covers 8 bases. The CDR3 runs 13 residues. V was pared by 5 bases and J by 1 base, with 1 base of the junction left unmatched. Per the germline V gene, CDR1 is KGHSH and CDR2 is LQKENI. CDR3 protein: CASSDRGSYEQYF. In nucleotides, the CDR3 is TGTGCCAGCTCAGACAGGGGTTCCTACGAGCAGTACTTC.

The gene calls are TRBV29-1 and TRBJ2-5, with 10 positions matching TRBD2. Germline assignment: CDR1 SQVTM and CDR2 ANQGSEA. The V segment lost 7 bases and the J segment 2 bases; nucleotides outside the gene matches: 4. This CDR3 has 13 residues. The CDR3 protein is CSGRTSGQETQYF. CDR3 nucleotides: TGCAGCGGGAGGACTAGCGGACAAGAGACCCAGTACTTC.

This chain connects TRBV6-5 to TRBJ1-1; D is unresolved. The V gene lost 10 bases and the J gene lost 1 base, with 13 bases spanning the gap. This CDR3 region has 13 residues. The germline gives CDR1 MNHEY, CDR2 SVGAGI. The CDR3 region is CAIRRQTNTEAFF. CDR3 nucleotide sequence: TGTGCCATACGACGACAAACGAACACTGAAGCTTTCTTT.

The chain recombines TRBV28 with TRBJ1-2, with no clear D. Between the trimmed V and J ends, which lost 5 bases and 7 bases, there was a span of 20 bases. Germline V gene lookup returns CDR1 MDHEN and CDR2 SYDVKM. The CDR3 loop spans 15 amino acids. The DNA of the CDR3 is TGTGCCAGCAGTCACGCGCGGGAACTCTCTTTTGGCTACACCTTC. Translated, it gives CASSHARELSFGYTF.

This rearrangement joins TRBV11-1 to TRBJ1-2, with 9 nucleotides matching TRBD1. After removal of 5 bases from V and 2 bases from J, the junction contained 3 bases not matched to a gene. Germline loops: CDR1 SGHAT, CDR2 FQDESV (reference sequence). The CDR3 extends over 14 amino acids. The CDR3 reads CASSPTGGNYGYTF. CDR3 nucleotide sequence: TGTGCCAGCAGCCCTACAGGGGGCAACTATGGCTACACCTTC.